This T cell receptor (beta chain) is from a study of molecular identifiers for immune sequencing clone quantification. The V end lost 0 bases, the J end lost 7 bases, and 12 bases lay between the germline ends. The CDR3 is 15 amino acids. Germline loops: CDR1 MNHEY, CDR2 SVGAGI. TCRdb independently ran MiXCR on the PCR reads; one entry per CDR3 protein. Among approximately 630,000 distinct CDR3 sequences listed, roughly 27% were seen once. A few counts support this clonotype. This chain joins TRBV6-5 and TRBJ2-2; no clear D. The sequence derives from a human donor in good health. Some libraries in this study had Jurkat cell RNA spiked in. The sequenced material came from naive CD8+ T cells from blood, with Jurkat cell RNA spiked in. The sample's subset: FACS-sorted CD8+CD4-CCR7+CD45RA+ naive T cells. Here the CDR3 reads CASSYSKVRNGELFF. The CDR3, as DNA: TGTGCCAGCAGTTACTCGAAAGTTCGGAACGGGGAGCTGTTTTTT.